This TCR beta chain was identified in a study of cytomegalovirus exposure and HLA in healthy donors. It was with 60 Vbeta and 13 Jbeta primers that the PCR ran. The table came from immunoSEQ multiplex PCR; TCRdb's copy has only in-frame clones and leaves some out. The repertoire has fewer than 200,000 clones, about four fifths of them found once; the top ten carry just under 5%. The CDR3 has 14 amino acids. The germline gives CDR1 MNHNY, CDR2 SVGAGI (reference sequence). Of note for this clone: Compared with germline, one end of the junction differs, possibly owing to a read error.

The V gene is TRBV6-6, the J gene TRBJ1-2; D perhaps matches TRBD1 (5 bases). Sequenced input: PBMCs. The receptor comes from a young woman in good health and CMV-seropositive. This CDR3 reads CTSSLGGESYGYTF. The DNA of the CDR3 is TGTACCAGCAGTCTTGGGGGGGAAAGCTATGGCTACACCTTC.